In its sample, the clone carrying this TCR beta chain ranks as large. Its antigen is as yet unknown. Time point of the sample: sample taken at primary tumor resection. TCRdb recomputed calls from the 5' RACE reads with MiXCR, one row per CDR3 protein. The data show around 2,800 distinct CDR3 sequences, with 10% seen just once and approximately 6% held by the top ten. This entry is derived from a study of spatial heterogeneity in lung cancer. Study-wide results and caveats: Tumoral mutation counts were tracked by counts of expanded intratumoral alpha and beta TCRs.

This specimen was lung tumor tissue, taken at surgery. This TCR derives from a female donor with early-stage non-small cell lung cancer.

As DNA, the CDR3 is TGTGCCAGCAGCCAAAGCGGCGGGTCCCCAAAGGGTGAAAAACTGTTTTTT. Amino acids: CASSQSGGSPKGEKLFF. This chain links TRBV4-2 with TRBJ1-4; D uncertain. CDR3 length equals 17 residues. V was cut by 2 bases and J by 7 bases, with 20 bases left in between. Germline CDR1 is LGHNA and CDR2 is YNFKEQ.